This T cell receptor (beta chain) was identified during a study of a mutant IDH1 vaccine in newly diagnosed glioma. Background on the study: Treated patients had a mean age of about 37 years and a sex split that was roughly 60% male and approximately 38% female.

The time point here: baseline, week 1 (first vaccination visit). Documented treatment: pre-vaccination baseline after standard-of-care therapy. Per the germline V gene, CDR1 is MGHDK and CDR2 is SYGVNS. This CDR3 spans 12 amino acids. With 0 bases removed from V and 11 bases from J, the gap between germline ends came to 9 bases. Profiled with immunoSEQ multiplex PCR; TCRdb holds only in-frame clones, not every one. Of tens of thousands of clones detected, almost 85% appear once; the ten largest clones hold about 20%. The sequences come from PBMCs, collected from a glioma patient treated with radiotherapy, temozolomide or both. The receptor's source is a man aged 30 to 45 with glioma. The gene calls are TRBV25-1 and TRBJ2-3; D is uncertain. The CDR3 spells CASSEYTWRQYF. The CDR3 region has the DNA TGTGCCAGCAGTGAATACACTTGGCGGCAGTATTTT.